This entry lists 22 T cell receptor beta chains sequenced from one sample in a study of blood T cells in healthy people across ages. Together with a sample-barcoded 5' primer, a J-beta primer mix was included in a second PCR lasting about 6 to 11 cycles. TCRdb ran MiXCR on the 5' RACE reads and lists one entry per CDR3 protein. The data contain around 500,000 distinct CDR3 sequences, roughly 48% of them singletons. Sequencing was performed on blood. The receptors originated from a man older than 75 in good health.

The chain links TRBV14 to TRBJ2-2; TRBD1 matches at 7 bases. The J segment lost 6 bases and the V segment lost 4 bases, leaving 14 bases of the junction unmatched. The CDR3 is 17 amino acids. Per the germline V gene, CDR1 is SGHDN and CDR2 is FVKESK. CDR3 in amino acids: CASSPHTGTDSPGELFF. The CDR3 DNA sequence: TGTGCCAGCAGCCCACACACCGGGACAGATAGTCCCGGGGAGCTGTTTTTT.

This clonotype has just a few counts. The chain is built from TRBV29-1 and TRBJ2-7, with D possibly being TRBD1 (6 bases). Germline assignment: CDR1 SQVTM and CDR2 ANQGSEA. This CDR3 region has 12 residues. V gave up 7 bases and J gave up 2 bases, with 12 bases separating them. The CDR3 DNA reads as TGCAGCGCCCGGACAGTCCCCTACGAGCAGTACTTC. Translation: CSARTVPYEQYF.

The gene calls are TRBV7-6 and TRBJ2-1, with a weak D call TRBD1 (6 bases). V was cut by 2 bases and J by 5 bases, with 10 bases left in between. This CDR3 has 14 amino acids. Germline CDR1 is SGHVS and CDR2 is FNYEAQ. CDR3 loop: CASSLMGAHNEQFF. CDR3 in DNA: TGTGCCAGCAGCTTAATGGGGGCCCACAATGAGCAGTTCTTC.

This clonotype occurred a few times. In nucleotides, the CDR3 is TGTGCCAGCACCTTACAAACCACAGGGGTTGGCTACACCTTC. Protein sequence: CASTLQTTGVGYTF. The rearrangement uses TRBV28 and TRBJ1-2; 7 bases map to TRBD1. This CDR3 region has 14 residues. The germline gives CDR1 MDHEN, CDR2 SYDVKM. The ends lost 7 bases at V and 7 bases at J; junction bases unmatched: 12.

CDR3: CSVPRSTDTQYF. The CDR3 DNA follows: TGCAGTGTCCCCCGCAGCACAGATACGCAGTATTTT. The V call is TRBV20-1, the J call TRBJ2-3; D is unresolved. Deletions cut 7 bases from V and 0 bases from J, with 8 bases between. This CDR3 has 12 amino acids. Germline CDR1 reads DFQATT; CDR2 reads SNEGSKA (reference sequence).

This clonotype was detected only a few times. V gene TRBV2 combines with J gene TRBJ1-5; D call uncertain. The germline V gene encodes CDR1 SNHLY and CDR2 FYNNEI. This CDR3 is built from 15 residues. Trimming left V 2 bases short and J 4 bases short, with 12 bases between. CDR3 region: CASSERGLPNQPQHF. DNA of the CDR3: TGTGCCAGCAGTGAAAGAGGACTCCCAAATCAGCCCCAGCATTTT.

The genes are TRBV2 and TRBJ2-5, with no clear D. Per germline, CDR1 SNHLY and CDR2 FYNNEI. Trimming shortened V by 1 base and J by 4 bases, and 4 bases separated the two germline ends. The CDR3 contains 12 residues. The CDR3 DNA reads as TGTGCCAGCAGTGAAGGAAGAGAGACCCAGTACTTC. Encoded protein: CASSEGRETQYF.

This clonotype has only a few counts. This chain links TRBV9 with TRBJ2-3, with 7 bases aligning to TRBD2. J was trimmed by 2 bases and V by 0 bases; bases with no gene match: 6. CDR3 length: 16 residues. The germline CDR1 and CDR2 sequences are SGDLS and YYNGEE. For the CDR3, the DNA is TGTGCCAGCAGCGTAGGTGCTAGCGGCCTCACAGATACGCAGTATTTT. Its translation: CASSVGASGLTDTQYF. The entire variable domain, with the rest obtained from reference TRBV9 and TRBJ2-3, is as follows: DSGVTQTPKHLITATGQRVTLRCSPRSGDLSVYWYQQSLDQGLQFLIQYYNGEERAKGNILERFSAQQFPDLHSELNLSSLELGDSALYFCASSVGASGLTDTQYFGPGTRLTVL.

CDR3 in DNA: TGCAGTGCTAGTGGGACTAGCGGGTACAATGAGCAGTTCTTC. As protein: CSASGTSGYNEQFF. The rearrangement links TRBV20-1 to TRBJ2-1; 12 nucleotides agree with TRBD2. Germline loops: CDR1 DFQATT, CDR2 SNEGSKA (reference sequence). With 3 bases clipped from V and 4 bases from J, the junction kept 1 base outside the gene matches. This CDR3 region has 14 residues.

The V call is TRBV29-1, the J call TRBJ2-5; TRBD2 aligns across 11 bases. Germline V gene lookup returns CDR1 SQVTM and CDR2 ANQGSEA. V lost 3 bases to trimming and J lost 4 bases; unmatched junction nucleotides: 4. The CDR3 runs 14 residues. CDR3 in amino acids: CSVDGTSGGETQYF. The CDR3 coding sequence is TGCAGCGTTGACGGGACTAGCGGAGGAGAGACCCAGTACTTC.

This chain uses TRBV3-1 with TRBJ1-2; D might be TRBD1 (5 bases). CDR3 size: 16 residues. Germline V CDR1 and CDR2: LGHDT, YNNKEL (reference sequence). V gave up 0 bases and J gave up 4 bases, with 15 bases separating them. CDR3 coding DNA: TGTGCCAGCAGCCAAGAGATGGACGGGGCACCCTATGGCTACACCTTC. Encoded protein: CASSQEMDGAPYGYTF.

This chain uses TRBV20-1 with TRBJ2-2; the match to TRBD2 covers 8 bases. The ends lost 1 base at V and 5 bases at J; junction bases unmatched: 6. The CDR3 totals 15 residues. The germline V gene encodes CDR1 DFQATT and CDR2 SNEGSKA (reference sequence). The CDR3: CSARGRGGWTGELFF. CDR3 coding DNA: TGCAGTGCTAGAGGACGGGGGGGTTGGACCGGGGAGCTGTTTTTT.

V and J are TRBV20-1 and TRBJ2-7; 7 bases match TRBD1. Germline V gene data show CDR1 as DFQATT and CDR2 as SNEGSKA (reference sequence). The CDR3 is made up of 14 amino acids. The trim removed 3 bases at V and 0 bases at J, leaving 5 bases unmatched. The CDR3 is CSASTGDGSYEQYF. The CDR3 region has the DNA TGCAGTGCTAGTACAGGGGACGGCTCCTACGAGCAGTACTTC.

The CDR3 sequence: CSAKREGHGELFF. The CDR3 bases are TGCAGTGCAAAGCGGGAGGGCCACGGGGAGCTGTTTTTT. The rearrangement links TRBV20-1 to TRBJ2-2; 10 bases fit TRBD2. The germline gives CDR1 DFQATT, CDR2 SNEGSKA (reference sequence). The CDR3 covers 13 residues. V was pared by 6 bases and J by 7 bases, with 5 bases of the junction left unmatched.

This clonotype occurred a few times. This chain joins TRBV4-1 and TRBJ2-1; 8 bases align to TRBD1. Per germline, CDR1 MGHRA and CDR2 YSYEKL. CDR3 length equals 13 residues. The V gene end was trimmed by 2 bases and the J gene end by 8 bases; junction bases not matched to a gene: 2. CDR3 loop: CASSQIQGDEQFF. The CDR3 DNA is TGCGCCAGCAGCCAAATACAGGGGGATGAGCAGTTCTTC.

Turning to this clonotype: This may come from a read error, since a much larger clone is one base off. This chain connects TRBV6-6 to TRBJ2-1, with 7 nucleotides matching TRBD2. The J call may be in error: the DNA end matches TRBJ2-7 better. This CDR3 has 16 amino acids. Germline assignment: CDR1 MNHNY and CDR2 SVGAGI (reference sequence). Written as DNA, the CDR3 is TGTGCCAGCAGTCCCGCGGGACTAAGCTCCTACAATGAGCAGTACTTC. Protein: CASSPAGLSSYNEQYF.

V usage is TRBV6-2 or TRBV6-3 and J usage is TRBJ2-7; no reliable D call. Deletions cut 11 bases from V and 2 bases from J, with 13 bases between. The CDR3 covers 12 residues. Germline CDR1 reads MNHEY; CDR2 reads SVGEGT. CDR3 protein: CASSLIAYEQYF. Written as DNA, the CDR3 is TGTGCCTCCTCACTTATTGCCTACGAGCAGTACTTC.

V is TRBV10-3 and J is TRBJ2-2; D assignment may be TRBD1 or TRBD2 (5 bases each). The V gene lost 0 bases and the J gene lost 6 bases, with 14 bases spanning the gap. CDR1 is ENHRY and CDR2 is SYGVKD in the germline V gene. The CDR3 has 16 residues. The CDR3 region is CAISESIQGVAGELFF. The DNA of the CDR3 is TGTGCCATCAGTGAGTCGATTCAGGGAGTCGCCGGGGAGCTGTTTTTT.

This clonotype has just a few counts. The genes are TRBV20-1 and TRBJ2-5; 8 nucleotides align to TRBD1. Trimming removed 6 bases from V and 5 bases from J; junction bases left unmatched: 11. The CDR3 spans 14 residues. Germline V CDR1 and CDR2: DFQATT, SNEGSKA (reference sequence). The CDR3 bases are TGCAGTGCACGTCCCGGGACAGGTCGGGAGACCCAGTACTTC. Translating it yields CSARPGTGRETQYF.

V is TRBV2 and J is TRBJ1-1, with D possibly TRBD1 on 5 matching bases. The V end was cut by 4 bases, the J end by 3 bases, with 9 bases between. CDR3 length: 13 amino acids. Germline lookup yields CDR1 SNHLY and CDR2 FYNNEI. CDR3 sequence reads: CASSADRYTEAFF. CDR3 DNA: TGTGCCAGCAGTGCTGACAGATACACTGAAGCTTTCTTT. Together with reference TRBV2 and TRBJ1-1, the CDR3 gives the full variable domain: EPEVTQTPSHQVTQMGQEVILRCVPISNHLYFYWYRQILGQKVEFLVSFYNNEISEKSEIFDDQFSVERPDGSNFTLKIRSTKLEDSAMYFCASSADRYTEAFFGQGTRLTVV.

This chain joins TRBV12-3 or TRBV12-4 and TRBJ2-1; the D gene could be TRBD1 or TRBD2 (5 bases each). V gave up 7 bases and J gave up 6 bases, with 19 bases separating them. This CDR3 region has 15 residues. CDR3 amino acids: CASTPVVGTANEQFF. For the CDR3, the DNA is TGTGCCAGCACTCCCGTAGTCGGGACGGCCAATGAGCAGTTCTTC.

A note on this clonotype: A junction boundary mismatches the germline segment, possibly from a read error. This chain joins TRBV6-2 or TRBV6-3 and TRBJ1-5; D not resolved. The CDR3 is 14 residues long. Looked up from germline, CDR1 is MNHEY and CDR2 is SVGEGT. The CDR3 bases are TGTGTCAGCAGTGACCCCCATGGAAATCAGCCCCAGCATTTT. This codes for CVSSDPHGNQPQHF.